The clone carrying this T cell receptor (beta chain) showed up just once. Its antigen is unidentified. Using immunoSEQ multiplex PCR, the repertoire was profiled, and TCRdb retains in-frame clones only, with some absent. The profile shows approximately 50,000 clones, 79% of them singletons. The data derive from a study of vaccination effects on CD4 cells after COVID-19. Study conclusions and caveats: Only 1 of 255 vaccine-induced clones from healthy vaccinees cross-reacted with common cold coronaviruses. Early timepoints after infection were absent, and convalescent patients were few in the study.

With the ViraFEST assay, the study expanded antigen-specific CD4+ T cells using viral peptide pools, then sequenced them. Culture lasted over 9 days before CD4+ T cell isolation. Vaccinated participants had no history of SARS-CoV-2 infection and tested negative for nucleocapsid antibodies. Cultures received IL-2 medium that replaced half the medium on days 3 and 7. The receptor was isolated from a human donor who received a COVID-19 vaccine. Sequenced material: CD4+ T cells from PBMCs cultured with HCoV-OC43 spike peptides, taken before COVID-19 vaccination. Subset denoted: HCoV-OC43 spike overlapping peptide pool stimulation.

Here the CDR3 reads CARSQVDLGRYGYTF. As DNA, the CDR3 is TGTGCCAGAAGCCAGGTCGACCTTGGACGGTATGGCTACACCTTC. J is TRBJ1-2 and V is TRBV5-3; no firm D call. TRBV5-3 is reported as an ORF; its role is uncertain. Trimming removed 4 bases at V and 5 bases at J, with 18 bases between. This CDR3 has 15 amino acids.